This T cell receptor beta chain was obtained from a study of identical twins. Study-level findings and limits: Researchers reported weaker excess twin sharing in beta out-of-frame sequences.

This clonotype was detected only a few times. Its specificity is unknown. The CDR3 is made up of 12 amino acids. V gave up 0 bases and J gave up 14 bases, with 12 bases separating them. Looked up from germline, CDR1 is MNHNS and CDR2 is SASEGT. Via MiXCR, TCRdb re-called the 5' RACE reads, giving one row per CDR3 protein. The data hold around 300,000 distinct CDR3 sequences, with approximately 8% observed a single time. These data are also associated with another study on yellow fever vaccine responses in identical twins.

Sequencing was done on a sample of memory (CD45RO+) T cells sorted from blood. The chain joins TRBV6-1 to TRBJ2-3; the D call may be TRBD1 or TRBD2 (5 bases each). This receptor was obtained from a woman under 30 in good health. In nucleotides, the CDR3 is TGTGCCAGCAGTGAAGCGGGACGCCGTTTGTATTTT. Its translation is CASSEAGRRLYF.